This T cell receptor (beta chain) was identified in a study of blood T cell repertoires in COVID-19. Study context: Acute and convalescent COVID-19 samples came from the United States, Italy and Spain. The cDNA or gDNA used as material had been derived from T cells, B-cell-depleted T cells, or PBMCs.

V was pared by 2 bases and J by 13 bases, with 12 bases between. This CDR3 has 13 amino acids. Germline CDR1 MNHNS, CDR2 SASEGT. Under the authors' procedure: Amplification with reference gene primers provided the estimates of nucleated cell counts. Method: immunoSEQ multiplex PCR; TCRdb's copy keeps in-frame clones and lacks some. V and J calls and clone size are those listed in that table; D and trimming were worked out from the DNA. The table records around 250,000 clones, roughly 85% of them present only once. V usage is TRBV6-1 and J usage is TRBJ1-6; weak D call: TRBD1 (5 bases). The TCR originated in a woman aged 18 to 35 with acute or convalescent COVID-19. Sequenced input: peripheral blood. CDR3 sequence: CASSEKIGVPLHF. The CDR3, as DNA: TGTGCCAGCAGTGAAAAAATAGGGGTCCCCCTCCACTTT.